This T cell receptor (beta chain) originates from a study of cytomegalovirus exposure and HLA in healthy donors. Study conclusions and caveats: The Asian-associated ancestry cluster reportedly had fewer N-insertions than the roughly 700-donor mean in a later analysis. More clonal expansion characterized HLA-associated TCR beta chains than equally common others in a later analysis. Later analysis identified about 15,000 TCR beta sequences associated with HLA alleles, using a false discovery rate threshold of 0.05. Earlier analysis yielded a pattern in which most TCR beta V segments were productive about 90% or about 30% of the time.

Worth noting for this clone: Its antigen is unknown.

Germline CDR1 reads SGHRS; CDR2 reads YFSETQ. Trimming stripped 4 bases from V and 2 bases from J, with 13 bases between. This CDR3 spans 14 amino acids. The PCR was carried out with 60 Vbeta primers and 13 Jbeta primers. The assay was immunoSEQ multiplex PCR, and TCRdb's table has in-frame clones only and misses some. Among roughly 200,000 clones listed, approximately 80% were seen once. The chain recombines TRBV5-1 with TRBJ2-7; D might be TRBD2 (5 bases). Sequenced material: PBMCs. This TCR came from a young man in good health and CMV-seronegative. The CDR3 DNA reads as TGCGCCAGCAGCCTTGGGAGTCCAGCCTACGAGCAGTACTTC. It codes for CASSLGSPAYEQYF.